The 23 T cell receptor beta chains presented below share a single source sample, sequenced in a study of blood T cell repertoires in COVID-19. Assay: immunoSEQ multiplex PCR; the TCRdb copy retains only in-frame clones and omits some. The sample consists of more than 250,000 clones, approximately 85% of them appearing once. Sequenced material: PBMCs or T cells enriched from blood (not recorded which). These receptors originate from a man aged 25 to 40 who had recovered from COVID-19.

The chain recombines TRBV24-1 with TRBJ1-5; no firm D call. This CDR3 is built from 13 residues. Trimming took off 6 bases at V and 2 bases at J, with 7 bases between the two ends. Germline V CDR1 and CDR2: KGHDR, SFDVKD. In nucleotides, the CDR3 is TGTGCCACCAGTTCCGGGGGCAATCAGCCCCAGCATTTT. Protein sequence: CATSSGGNQPQHF.

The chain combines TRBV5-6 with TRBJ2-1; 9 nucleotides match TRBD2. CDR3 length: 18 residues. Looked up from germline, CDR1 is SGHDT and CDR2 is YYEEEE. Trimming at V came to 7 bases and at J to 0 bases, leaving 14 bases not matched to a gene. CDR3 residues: CASLAGRTTSHSYNEQFF. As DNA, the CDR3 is TGTGCCAGCCTAGCGGGGCGGACGACCTCACACTCCTACAATGAGCAGTTCTTC.

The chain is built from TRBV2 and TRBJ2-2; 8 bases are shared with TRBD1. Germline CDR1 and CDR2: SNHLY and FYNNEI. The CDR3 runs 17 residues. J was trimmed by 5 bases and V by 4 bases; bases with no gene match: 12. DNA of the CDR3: TGTGCCAGCAGTGTTGGGGCAGGGGGCGGTGTAACCGGGGAGCTGTTTTTT. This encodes CASSVGAGGGVTGELFF. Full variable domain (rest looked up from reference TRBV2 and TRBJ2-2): EPEVTQTPSHQVTQMGQEVILRCVPISNHLYFYWYRQILGQKVEFLVSFYNNEISEKSEIFDDQFSVERPDGSNFTLKIRSTKLEDSAMYFCASSVGAGGGVTGELFFGEGSRLTVL.

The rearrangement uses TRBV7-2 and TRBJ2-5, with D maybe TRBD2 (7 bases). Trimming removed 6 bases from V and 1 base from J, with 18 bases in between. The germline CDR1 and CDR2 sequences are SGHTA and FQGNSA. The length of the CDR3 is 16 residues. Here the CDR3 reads CASSSGGGGIQETQYF. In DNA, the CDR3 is TGTGCCAGCAGTTCCGGGGGAGGGGGAATCCAAGAGACCCAGTACTTC.

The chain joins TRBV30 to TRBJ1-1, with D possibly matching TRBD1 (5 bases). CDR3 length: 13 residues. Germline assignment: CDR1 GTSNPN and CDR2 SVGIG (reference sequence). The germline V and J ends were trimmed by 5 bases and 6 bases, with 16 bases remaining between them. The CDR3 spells CAWAGTWTSEAFF. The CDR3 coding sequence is TGTGCCTGGGCCGGGACTTGGACCTCTGAAGCTTTCTTT.

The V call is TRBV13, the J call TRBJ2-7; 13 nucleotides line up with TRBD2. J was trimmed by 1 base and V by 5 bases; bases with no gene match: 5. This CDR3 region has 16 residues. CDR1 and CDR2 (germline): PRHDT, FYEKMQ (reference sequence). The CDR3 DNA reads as TGTGCCAGCAGCCTGGGACTAGCGGGGCAATCCTACGAGCAGTACTTC. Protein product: CASSLGLAGQSYEQYF.

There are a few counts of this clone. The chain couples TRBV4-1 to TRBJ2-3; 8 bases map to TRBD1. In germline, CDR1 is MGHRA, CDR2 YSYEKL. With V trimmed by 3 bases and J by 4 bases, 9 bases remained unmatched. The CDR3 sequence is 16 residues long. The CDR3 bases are TGCGCCAGCAGCCAGACCGGGACAGGTTCATCAGATACGCAGTATTTT. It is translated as CASSQTGTGSSDTQYF.

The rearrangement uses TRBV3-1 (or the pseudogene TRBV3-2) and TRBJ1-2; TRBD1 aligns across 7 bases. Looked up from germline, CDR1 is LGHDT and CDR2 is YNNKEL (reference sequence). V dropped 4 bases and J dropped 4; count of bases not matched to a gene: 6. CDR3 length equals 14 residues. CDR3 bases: TGTGCCAGCAGCCCAAGGGGACAGAGCTATGGCTACACCTTC. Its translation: CASSPRGQSYGYTF.

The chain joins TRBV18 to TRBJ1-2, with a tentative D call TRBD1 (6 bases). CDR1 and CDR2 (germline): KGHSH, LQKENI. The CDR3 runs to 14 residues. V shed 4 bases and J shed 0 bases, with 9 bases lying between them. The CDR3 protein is CASSLDSSNYGYTF. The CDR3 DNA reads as TGTGCCAGCTCACTGGACAGCTCTAACTATGGCTACACCTTC.

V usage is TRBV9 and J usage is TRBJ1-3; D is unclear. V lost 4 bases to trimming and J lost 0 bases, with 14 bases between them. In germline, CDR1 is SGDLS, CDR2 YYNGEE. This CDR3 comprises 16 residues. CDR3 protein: CASSTLHGSSGNTIYF. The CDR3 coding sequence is TGTGCCAGCAGCACCCTACACGGGAGCTCTGGAAACACCATATATTTT.

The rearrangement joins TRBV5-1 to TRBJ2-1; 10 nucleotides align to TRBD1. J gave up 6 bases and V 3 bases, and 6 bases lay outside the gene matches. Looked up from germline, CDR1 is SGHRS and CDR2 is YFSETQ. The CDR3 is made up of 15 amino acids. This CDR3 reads CASSSGTGEVNEQFF. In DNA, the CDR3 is TGCGCCAGCAGCTCCGGGACAGGGGAGGTCAATGAGCAGTTCTTC.

As DNA, the CDR3 is TGCGCCAGCAGCCAAGTTTTGGAGGGGCTGGACTATGGCTACACCTTC. Protein sequence: CASSQVLEGLDYGYTF. This chain joins TRBV4-3 and TRBJ1-2; maybe TRBD1 (5 bases). This CDR3 contains 16 residues. Looked up from germline, CDR1 is LGHNA and CDR2 is YSLEER. The germline V and J ends were trimmed by 1 base and 3 bases, with 15 bases remaining between them.

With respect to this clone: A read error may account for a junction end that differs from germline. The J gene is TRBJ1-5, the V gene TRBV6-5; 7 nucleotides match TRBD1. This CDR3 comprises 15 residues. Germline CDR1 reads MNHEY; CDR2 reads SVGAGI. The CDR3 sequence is CASRYSRGSNQPQHF. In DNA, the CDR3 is TGTGCCAGCAGGTACTCCAGGGGGAGCAATCAGCCCCAGCATTTT.

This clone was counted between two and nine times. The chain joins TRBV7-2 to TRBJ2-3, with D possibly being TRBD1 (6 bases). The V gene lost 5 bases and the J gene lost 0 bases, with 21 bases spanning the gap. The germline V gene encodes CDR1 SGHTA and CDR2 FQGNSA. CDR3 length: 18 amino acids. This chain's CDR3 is CASSRRGGPSISTDTQYF. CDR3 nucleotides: TGTGCCAGCAGCCGCAGGGGCGGGCCCTCGATAAGCACAGATACGCAGTATTTT.

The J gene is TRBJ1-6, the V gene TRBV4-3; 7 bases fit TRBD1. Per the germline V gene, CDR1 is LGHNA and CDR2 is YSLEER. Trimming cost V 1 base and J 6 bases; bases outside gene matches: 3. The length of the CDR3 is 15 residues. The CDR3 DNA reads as TGCGCCAGCAGCCAAGGCCAGGGGGGTAATTCACCCCTCCACTTT. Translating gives CASSQGQGGNSPLHF.

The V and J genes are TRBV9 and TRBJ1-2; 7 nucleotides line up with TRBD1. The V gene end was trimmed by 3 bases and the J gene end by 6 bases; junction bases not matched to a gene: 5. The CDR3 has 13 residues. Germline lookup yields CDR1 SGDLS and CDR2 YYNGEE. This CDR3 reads CASSGQGNHGYTF. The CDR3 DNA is TGTGCCAGCAGCGGACAGGGTAATCATGGCTACACCTTC.

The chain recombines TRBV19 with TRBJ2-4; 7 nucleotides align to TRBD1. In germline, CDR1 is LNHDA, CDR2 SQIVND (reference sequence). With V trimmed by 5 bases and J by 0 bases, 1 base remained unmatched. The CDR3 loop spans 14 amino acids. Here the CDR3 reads CASSGQVAKNIQYF. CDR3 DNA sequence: TGTGCCAGTAGTGGACAGGTAGCCAAAAACATTCAGTACTTC.

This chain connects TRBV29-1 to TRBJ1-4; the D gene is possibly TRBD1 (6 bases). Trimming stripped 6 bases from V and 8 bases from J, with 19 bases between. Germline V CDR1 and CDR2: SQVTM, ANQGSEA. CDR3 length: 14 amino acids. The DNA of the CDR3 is TGCAGCGTCGCAATACAGGGTGCCAGAGAAAAACTGTTTTTT. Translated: CSVAIQGAREKLFF.

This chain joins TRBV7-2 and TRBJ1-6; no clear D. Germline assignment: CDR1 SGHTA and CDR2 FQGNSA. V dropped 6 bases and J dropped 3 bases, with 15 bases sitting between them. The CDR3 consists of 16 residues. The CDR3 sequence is CASRPNREFYNSPLHF. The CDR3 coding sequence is TGTGCCAGCAGGCCCAACCGGGAATTCTATAATTCACCCCTCCACTTT.

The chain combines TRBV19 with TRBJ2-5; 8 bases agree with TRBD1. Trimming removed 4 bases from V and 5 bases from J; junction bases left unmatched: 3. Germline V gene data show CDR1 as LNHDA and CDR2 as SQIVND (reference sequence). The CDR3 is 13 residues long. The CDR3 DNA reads TGTGCCAGTAGTAACGACAGGGGTGAGACCCAGTACTTC. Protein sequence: CASSNDRGETQYF.

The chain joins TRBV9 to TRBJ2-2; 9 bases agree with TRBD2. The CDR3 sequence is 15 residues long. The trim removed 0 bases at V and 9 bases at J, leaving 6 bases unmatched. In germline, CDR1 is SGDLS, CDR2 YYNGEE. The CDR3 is CASSVDAGGRWELFF. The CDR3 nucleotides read TGTGCCAGCAGCGTAGATGCGGGGGGGCGTTGGGAGCTGTTTTTT.

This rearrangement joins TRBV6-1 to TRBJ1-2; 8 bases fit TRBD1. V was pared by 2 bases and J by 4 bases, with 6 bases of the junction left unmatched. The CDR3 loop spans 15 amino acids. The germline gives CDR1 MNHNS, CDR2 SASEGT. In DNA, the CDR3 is TGTGCCAGCAGTGAATCCGGGACAGGACCCTATGGCTACACCTTC. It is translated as CASSESGTGPYGYTF.

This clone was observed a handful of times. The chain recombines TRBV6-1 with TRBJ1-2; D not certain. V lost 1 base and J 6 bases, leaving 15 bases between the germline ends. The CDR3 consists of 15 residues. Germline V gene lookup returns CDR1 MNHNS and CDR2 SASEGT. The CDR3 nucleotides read TGTGCCAGCAGTGAAGGAGGCGAGGGTCTTAATGGCTACACCTTC. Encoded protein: CASSEGGEGLNGYTF.